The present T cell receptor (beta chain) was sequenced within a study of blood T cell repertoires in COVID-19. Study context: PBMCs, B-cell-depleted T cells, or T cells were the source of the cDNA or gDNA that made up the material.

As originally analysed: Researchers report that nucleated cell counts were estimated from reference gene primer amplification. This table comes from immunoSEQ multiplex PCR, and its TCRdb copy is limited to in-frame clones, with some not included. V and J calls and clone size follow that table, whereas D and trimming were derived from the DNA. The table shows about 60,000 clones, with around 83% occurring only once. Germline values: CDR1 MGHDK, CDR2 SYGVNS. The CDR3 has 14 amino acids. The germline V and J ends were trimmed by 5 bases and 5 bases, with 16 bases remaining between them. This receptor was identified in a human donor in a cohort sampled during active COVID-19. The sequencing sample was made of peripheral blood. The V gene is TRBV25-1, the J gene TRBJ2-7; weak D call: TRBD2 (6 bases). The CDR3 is CASSPPGLSNEQYF. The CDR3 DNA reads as TGTGCCAGCAGTCCCCCGGGACTTTCGAACGAGCAGTACTTC.